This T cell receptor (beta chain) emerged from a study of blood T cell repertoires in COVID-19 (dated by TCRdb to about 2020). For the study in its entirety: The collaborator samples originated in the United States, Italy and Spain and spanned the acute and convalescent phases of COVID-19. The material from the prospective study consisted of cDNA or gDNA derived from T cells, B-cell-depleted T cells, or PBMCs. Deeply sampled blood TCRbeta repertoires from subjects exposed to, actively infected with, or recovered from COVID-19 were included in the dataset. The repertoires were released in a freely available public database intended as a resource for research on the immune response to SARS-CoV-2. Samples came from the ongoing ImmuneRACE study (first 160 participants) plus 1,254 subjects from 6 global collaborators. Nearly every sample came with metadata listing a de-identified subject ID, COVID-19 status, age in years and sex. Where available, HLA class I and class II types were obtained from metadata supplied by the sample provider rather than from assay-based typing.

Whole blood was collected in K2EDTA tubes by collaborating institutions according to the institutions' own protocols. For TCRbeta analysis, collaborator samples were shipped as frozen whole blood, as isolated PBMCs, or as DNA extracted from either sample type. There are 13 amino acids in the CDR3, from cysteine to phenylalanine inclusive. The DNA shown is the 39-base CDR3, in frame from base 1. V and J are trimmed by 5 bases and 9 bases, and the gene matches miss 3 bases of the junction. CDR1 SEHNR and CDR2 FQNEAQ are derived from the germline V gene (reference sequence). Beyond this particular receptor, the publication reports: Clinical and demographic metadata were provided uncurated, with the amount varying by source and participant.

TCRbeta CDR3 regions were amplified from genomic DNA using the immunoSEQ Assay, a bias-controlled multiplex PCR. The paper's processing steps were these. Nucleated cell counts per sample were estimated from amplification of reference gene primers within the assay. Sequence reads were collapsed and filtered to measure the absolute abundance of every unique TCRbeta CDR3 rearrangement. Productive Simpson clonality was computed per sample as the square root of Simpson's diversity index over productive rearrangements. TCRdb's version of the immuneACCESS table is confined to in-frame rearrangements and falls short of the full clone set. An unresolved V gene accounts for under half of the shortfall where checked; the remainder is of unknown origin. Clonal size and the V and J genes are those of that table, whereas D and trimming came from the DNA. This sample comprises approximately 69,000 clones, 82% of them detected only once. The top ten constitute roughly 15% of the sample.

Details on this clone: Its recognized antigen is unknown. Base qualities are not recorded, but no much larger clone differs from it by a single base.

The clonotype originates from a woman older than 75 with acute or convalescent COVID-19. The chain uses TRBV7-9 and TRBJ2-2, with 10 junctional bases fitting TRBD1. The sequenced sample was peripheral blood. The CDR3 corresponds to CASSGTGAWELFF. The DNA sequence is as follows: TGTGCCAGCAGCGGGACAGGGGCGTGGGAGCTGTTTTTT.